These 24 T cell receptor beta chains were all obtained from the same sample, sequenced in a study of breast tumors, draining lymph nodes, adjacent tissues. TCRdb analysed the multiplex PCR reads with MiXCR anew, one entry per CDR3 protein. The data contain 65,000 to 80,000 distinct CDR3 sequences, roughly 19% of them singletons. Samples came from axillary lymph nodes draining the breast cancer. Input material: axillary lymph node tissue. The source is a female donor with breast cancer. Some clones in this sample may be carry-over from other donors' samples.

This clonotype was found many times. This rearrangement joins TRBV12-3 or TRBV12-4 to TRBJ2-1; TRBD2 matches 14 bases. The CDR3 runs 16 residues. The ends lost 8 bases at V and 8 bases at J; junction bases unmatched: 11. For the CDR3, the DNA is TGTGCCAGCGCCCGGGGACTAGCGGGAGCTTTCGATGAGCAGTTCTTC. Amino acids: CASARGLAGAFDEQFF.

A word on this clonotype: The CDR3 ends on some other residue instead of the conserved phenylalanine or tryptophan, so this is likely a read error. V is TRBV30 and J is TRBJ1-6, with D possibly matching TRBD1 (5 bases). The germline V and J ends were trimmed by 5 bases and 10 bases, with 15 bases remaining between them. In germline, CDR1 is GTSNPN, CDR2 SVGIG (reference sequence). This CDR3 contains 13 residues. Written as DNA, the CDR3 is TGTGCCTGGTCCCGGCAGGGAAACTCACCCCTCCACTCT. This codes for CAWSRQGNSPLHS.

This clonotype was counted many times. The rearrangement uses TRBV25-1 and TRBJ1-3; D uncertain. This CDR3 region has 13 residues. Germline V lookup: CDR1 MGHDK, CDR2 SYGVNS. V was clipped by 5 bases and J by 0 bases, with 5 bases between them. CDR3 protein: CASSWSSGNTIYF. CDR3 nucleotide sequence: TGTGCCAGCAGTTGGAGCTCTGGAAACACCATATATTTT.

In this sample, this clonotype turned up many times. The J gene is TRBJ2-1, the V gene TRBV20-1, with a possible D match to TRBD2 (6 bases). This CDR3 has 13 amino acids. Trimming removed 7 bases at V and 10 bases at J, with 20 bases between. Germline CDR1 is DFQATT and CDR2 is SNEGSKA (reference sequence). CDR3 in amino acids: CSGGWGLLSEQFF. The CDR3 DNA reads TGCAGTGGGGGGTGGGGACTTCTTTCGGAGCAGTTCTTC.

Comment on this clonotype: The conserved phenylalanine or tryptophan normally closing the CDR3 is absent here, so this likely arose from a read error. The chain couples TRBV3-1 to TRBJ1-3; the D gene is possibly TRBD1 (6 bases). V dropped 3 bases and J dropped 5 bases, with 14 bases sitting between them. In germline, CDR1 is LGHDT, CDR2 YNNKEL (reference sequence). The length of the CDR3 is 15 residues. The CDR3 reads CASSHGQGSRNTIYS. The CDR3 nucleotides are TGTGCCAGCAGCCACGGGCAGGGGTCGAGAAACACCATATATTCT.

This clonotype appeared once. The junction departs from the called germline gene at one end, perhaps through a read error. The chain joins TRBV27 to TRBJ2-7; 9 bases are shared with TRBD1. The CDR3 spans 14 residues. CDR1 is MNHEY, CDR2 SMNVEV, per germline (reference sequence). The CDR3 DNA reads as TGTGCCAGCAGGGCCGGGACAGGGCACTACGAGCTGTACTTC. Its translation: CASRAGTGHYELYF.

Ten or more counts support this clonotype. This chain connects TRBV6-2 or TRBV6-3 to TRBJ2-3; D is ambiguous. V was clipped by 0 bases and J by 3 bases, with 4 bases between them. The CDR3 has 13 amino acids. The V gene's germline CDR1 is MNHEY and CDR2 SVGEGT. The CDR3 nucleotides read TGTGCCAGCAGTTACTCTTTAACAGATACGCAGTATTTT. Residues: CASSYSLTDTQYF.

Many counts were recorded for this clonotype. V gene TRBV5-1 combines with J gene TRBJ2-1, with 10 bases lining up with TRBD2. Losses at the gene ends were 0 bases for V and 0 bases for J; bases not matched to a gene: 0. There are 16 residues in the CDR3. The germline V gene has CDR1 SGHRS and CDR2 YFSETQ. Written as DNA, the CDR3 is TGCGCCAGCAGCTTGGTAGCGGGAGGCTCCTACAATGAGCAGTTCTTC. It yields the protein CASSLVAGGSYNEQFF.

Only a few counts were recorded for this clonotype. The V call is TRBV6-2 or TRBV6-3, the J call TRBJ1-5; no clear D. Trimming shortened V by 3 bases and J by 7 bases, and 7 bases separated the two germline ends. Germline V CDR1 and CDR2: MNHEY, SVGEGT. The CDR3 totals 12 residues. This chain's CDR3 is CASSYSAQPQHF. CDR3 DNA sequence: TGTGCCAGCAGTTATAGCGCGCAGCCCCAGCATTTT.

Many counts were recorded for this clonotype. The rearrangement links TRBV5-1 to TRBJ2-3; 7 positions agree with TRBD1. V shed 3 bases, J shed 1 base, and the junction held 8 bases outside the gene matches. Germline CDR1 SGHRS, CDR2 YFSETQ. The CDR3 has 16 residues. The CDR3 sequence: CASSSLTGTGTDTQYF. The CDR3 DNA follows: TGCGCCAGCAGCTCCCTTACCGGGACAGGCACAGATACGCAGTATTTT.

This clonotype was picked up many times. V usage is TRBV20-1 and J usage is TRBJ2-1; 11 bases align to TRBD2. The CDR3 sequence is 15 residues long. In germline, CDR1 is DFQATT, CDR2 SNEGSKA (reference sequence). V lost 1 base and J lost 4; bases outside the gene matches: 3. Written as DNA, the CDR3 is TGCAGTGCTAGAGGAGGGACTAGCGGATACAATGAGCAGTTCTTC. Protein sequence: CSARGGTSGYNEQFF.

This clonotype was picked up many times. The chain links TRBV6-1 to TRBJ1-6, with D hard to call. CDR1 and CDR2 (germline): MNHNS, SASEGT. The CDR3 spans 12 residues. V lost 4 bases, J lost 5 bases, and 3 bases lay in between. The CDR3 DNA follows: TGTGCCAGCAGTGTCAATAATTCACCCCTCCACTTT. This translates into CASSVNNSPLHF.

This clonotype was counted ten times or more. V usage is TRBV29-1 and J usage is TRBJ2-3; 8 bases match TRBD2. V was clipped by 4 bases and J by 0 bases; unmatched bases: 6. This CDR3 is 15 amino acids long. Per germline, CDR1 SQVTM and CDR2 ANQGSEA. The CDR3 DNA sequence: TGCAGCGTTGGTGTCTCTAGCGGGAGCACAGATACGCAGTATTTT. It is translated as CSVGVSSGSTDTQYF.

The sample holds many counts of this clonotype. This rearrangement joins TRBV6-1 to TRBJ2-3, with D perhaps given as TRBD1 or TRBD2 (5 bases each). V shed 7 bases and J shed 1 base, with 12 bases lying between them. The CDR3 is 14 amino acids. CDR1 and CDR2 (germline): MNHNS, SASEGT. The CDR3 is CASTSWDRTDTQYF. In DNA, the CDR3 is TGTGCCAGCACGTCGTGGGACCGCACAGATACGCAGTATTTT.

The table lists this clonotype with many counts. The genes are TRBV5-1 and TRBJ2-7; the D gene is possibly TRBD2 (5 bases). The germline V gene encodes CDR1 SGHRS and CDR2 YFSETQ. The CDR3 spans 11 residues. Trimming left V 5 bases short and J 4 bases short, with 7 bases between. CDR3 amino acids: CASREGYEQYF. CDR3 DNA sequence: TGCGCCAGCAGAGAGGGTTACGAGCAGTACTTC.

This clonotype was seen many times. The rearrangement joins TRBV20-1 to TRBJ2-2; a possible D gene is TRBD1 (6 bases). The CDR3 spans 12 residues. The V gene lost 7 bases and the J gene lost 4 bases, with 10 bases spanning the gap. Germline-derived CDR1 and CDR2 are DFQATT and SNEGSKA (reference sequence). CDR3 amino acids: CSVTGITGELFF. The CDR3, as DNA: TGCAGTGTTACAGGGATCACCGGGGAGCTGTTTTTT.

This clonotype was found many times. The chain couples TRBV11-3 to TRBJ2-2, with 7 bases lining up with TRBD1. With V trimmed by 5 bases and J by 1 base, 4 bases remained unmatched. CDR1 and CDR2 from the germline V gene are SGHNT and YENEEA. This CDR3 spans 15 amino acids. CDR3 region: CASSPTGMNTGELFF. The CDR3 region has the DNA TGTGCCAGCAGCCCGACAGGGATGAACACCGGGGAGCTGTTTTTT.

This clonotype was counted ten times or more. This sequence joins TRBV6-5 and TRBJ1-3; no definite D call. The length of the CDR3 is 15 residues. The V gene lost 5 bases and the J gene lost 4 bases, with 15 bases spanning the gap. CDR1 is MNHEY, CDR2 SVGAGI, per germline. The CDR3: CASSALGLGGNTIYF. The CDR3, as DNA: TGTGCCAGCAGTGCCCTAGGGTTGGGAGGAAACACCATATATTTT.

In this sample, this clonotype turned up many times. CDR3 amino acids: CASSLDRAVPHGYTF. The CDR3 DNA follows: TGTGCCAGCAGCTTAGATCGGGCAGTCCCGCATGGCTACACCTTC. The rearrangement uses TRBV7-2 and TRBJ1-2; D unclear. V lost 1 base and J lost 6, with 15 bases in between. CDR3 length: 15 amino acids. The germline gives CDR1 SGHTA, CDR2 FQGNSA.

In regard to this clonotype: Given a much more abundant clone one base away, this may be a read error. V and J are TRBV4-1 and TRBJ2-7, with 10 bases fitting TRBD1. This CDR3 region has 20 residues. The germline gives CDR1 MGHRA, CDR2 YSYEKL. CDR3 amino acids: CTSSHRPPGTGVSSSYEQYF. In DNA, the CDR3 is TGCACCAGCAGCCACCGCCCGCCAGGGACAGGGGTTTCCAGCTCCTACGAGCAGTACTTC.

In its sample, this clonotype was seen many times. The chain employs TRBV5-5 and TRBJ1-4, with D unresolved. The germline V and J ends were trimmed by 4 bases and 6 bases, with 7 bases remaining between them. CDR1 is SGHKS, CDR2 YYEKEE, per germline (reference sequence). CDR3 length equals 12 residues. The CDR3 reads CASSIWDEKLFF. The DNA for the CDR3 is TGTGCCAGCAGCATATGGGATGAAAAACTGTTTTTT.

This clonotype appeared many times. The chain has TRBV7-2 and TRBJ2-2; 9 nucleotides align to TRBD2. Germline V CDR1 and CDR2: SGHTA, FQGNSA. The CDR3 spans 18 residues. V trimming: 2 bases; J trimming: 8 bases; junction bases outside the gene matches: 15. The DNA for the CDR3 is TGTGCCAGCAGCTTATCGTGGTGGATAGCGGGAGACGGGGGGGAGCTGTTTTTT. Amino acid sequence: CASSLSWWIAGDGGELFF.

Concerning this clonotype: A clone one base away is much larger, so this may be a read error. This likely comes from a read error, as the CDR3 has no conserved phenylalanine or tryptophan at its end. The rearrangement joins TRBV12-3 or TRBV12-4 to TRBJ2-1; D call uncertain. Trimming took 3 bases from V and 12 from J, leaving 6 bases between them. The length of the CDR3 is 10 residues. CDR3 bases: TGTGCCAGCAGTTTGGGTGGGCAGTTCCTC. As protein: CASSLGGQFL.

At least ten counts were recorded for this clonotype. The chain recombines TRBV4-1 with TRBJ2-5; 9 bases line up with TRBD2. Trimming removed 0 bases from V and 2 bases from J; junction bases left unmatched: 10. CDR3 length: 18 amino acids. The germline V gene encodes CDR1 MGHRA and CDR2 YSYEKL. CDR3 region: CASSQEVMAGGQQETQYF. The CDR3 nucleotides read TGCGCCAGCAGCCAAGAGGTGATGGCGGGGGGGCAACAAGAGACCCAGTACTTC.